The rows below give T cell receptor beta chains drawn from one sample of a study of cytotoxic CD8 clonotypes in ibrutinib-treated CLL. TCRdb's table, derived via immunoSEQ multiplex PCR, lists solely in-frame clones and lacks some. The table records 300,000 to 350,000 clones, more than 65% of them present only once. The input for sequencing was PBMCs, taken before ibrutinib treatment. The receptors were gathered from a human donor with chronic lymphocytic leukemia. Both conserved end residues are part of each CDR3. D genes are given only for firm matches. Some rows have no size entry. The others give once, few or many, or a class for an expanded clone.

clone_size,v_call,j_call,d_call,cdr3_aa,cdr3_nt
once,TRBV28,TRBJ2-1,TRBD2,CASSLAGGQNEQFF,TGTGCCAGCAGCTTAGCGGGAGGTCAGAATGAGCAGTTCTTC
NA,TRBV7-2,TRBJ2-7,TRBD2,CASSSTSGSLYEQYF,TGTGCCAGCAGCTCAACTAGCGGGAGCCTCTACGAGCAGTACTTC
NA,TRBV11-2,TRBJ2-1,TRBD2,CASSLADLGGRSSYNEQFF,TGTGCCAGCAGCTTAGCCGATCTCGGCGGGAGAAGCTCCTACAATGAGCAGTTCTTC
NA,TRBV15,TRBJ2-7,NA,CATSRDKNAYEQYF,TGTGCCACCAGCCGGGACAAAAACGCCTACGAGCAGTACTTC
NA,TRBV5-1,TRBJ2-7,TRBD2,CASSWGLADSYEQYF,TGCGCCAGCAGCTGGGGACTAGCGGACTCCTACGAGCAGTACTTC
NA,TRBV15,TRBJ2-2,TRBD2,CATSRHPWTSGRVPGELFF,TGTGCCACCAGCAGGCACCCCTGGACTAGCGGGAGGGTCCCCGGGGAGCTGTTTTTT
NA,TRBV27,TRBJ2-7,NA,CASSRLPYEQYF,TGTGCCAGCAGTCGGTTGCCCTACGAGCAGTACTTC
NA,TRBV6-5,TRBJ1-1,TRBD1,CASSPGGSVTEAFF,TGTGCCAGCAGCCCAGGGGGGTCTGTGACTGAAGCTTTCTTT
NA,TRBV18,TRBJ2-1,NA,CASSPTSNEQFF,TGTGCCAGCTCACCGACTAGTAATGAGCAGTTCTTC
few,TRBV14,TRBJ1-2,NA,CASSQVGGWYGYTF,TGTGCCAGCAGCCAAGTAGGGGGTTGGTATGGCTACACCTTC
NA,TRBV5-1,TRBJ2-2,NA,CASSLLGDPGELFF,TGCGCCAGCAGCTTGCTTGGGGACCCCGGGGAGCTGTTTTTT
NA,TRBV5-4,TRBJ2-1,NA,CASSGSYEQFF,TGTGCCAGCAGCGGCAGTTATGAGCAGTTCTTC
NA,TRBV27,TRBJ1-5,NA,CASSLRSREDQPQHF,TGTGCCAGCAGTTTAAGGTCGCGTGAGGATCAGCCCCAGCATTTT
few,TRBV2,TRBJ2-5,NA,CAVEGWETQYF,TGTGCCGTGGAAGGTTGGGAGACCCAGTACTTC
NA,TRBV5-4,TRBJ2-4,TRBD1,CASSLQTGTAKNIQYF,TGTGCCAGCAGCCTGCAGACAGGGACGGCCAAAAACATTCAGTACTTC
NA,TRBV4-3,TRBJ1-2,NA,CASSQGAGFGEGANYGYTF,TGCGCCAGCAGCCAAGGGGCCGGTTTTGGTGAGGGGGCTAACTATGGCTACACCTTC
NA,TRBV19,TRBJ2-2,NA,CASAFLGTSTGELFF,TGTGCCAGTGCCTTTTTGGGTACGAGCACCGGGGAGCTGTTTTTT
NA,TRBV6-6,TRBJ2-7,TRBD2,CASSYRGEGYEQYF,TGTGCCAGCAGTTACCGAGGGGAGGGCTACGAGCAGTACTTC
NA,TRBV19,TRBJ1-5,NA,CASSIEPDSNQPQHF,TGTGCCAGTAGTATAGAGCCGGATAGCAATCAGCCCCAGCATTTT
NA,TRBV11-2,TRBJ2-7,TRBD1,CASSETGTGYEQYF,TGTGCCAGCAGCGAGACCGGGACAGGGTACGAGCAGTACTTC
NA,TRBV28,TRBJ1-2,NA,CASSLLAWGYTF,TGTGCCAGCAGCCTACTAGCTTGGGGCTACACCTTC
once,TRBV7-3,TRBJ2-3,NA,CASSQGRELVDTQYF,TGTGCCAGCAGCCAGGGGCGGGAGTTAGTAGATACGCAGTATTTT
NA,TRBV30,TRBJ2-7,NA,CAWSNWDQNYEQYF,TGTGCCTGGAGCAACTGGGACCAGAACTACGAGCAGTACTTC
NA,TRBV4-2,TRBJ2-7,TRBD2,CASSLRVTSGSPHEQYF,TGTGCCAGCAGCCTCCGAGTGACTAGCGGGAGTCCCCACGAGCAGTACTTC
NA,TRBV7-9,TRBJ1-1,TRBD1,CASSTVGTGFTEAFF,TGTGCCAGCAGCACCGTTGGGACAGGGTTCACTGAAGCTTTCTTT
few,TRBV6-5,TRBJ2-2,NA,CASSYRPSVNTGELFF,TGTGCCAGCAGTTACCGTCCTAGCGTGAACACCGGGGAGCTGTTTTTT